Sequencing of this T cell receptor beta chain was carried out in a study of PD-1 blockade in classical Hodgkin lymphoma. After autologous stem cell transplantation all patients relapsed, and prior brentuximab vedotin exposure differed between cohorts. The best responses consisted of complete response, partial response or progressive disease. TCRdb keeps only in-frame clones here, not all; method: immunoSEQ multiplex PCR. The sample shows 100,000 to 120,000 clones, about nine tenths of them seen only once. On this clone itself: Its antigen is as yet unknown.

The study's findings and limits: The authors excluded patients who started nivolumab under 1 year after ASCT.

V lost 0 bases and J 1 base, leaving 17 bases between the germline ends. The CDR3 extends over 17 amino acids. Germline V lookup: CDR1 SGHRS, CDR2 YFSETQ. The V gene is TRBV5-1, the J gene TRBJ2-7; TRBD2 is a possible D gene (6 bases). The TCR originated in a human donor with classical Hodgkin lymphoma. Here the sequenced sample was peripheral blood mononuclear cells (PBMCs), taken before the second cycle of nivolumab. The CDR3 DNA sequence: TGCGCCAGCAGCTTGGAACCGGCGGGACTCCCGTCCTACGAGCAGTACTTC. This translates into CASSLEPAGLPSYEQYF.